This T cell receptor beta chain was sequenced during a study of blood T cell repertoires in COVID-19. Whole-study context: Some COVID-19 samples were acute and others convalescent; all came from the United States, Italy and Spain. Sources were T cells, B-cell-depleted T cells, or PBMCs; the material itself was cDNA or gDNA.

The CDR3 extends over 17 amino acids. Germline assignment: CDR1 SGHDT and CDR2 YYEEEE. V trimming: 5 bases; J trimming: 5 bases; junction bases outside the gene matches: 12. Original analysis: Amplification with reference gene primers provided the estimates of nucleated cell counts. Measured with immunoSEQ multiplex PCR; TCRdb has only the in-frame clones, and not every one. V, J and clone size reflect that table, while D and trimming were determined from the DNA. The repertoire includes around 130,000 clones, about three quarters of them detected once, and approximately 15% sits in the top ten. The source material was peripheral blood. The origin of this receptor is a man in his fifties with acute or convalescent COVID-19. This sequence joins TRBV5-6 and TRBJ1-5; 11 bases agree with TRBD1. As DNA, the CDR3 is TGTGCCAGCAGTATGCTACGACCGGGACAGGGGGATCAGCCCCAGCATTTT. Amino acid sequence: CASSMLRPGQGDQPQHF. Full variable domain (outside the CDR3, taken from reference TRBV5-6 and TRBJ1-5): DAGVTQSPTHLIKTRGQQVTLRCSPKSGHDTVSWYQQALGQGPQFIFQYYEEEERQRGNFPDRFSGHQFPNYSSELNVNALLLGDSALYLCASSMLRPGQGDQPQHFGDGTRLSIL.